The 9 T cell receptor beta chains in this list originate from one sample, sequenced in a study of T-cell reconstitution after alpha-beta-depleted transplantation in children. Using unique molecular identifiers, the investigators prepared the TCRbeta library. One entry per CDR3 protein, called by TCRdb with MiXCR from the PCR reads. Here the sample spans around 200,000 distinct CDR3 sequences, around 8.4% being singletons. Sequenced material: PBMCs, mostly from graft donor cells, taken 360 days after TCRalphabeta/CD19-depleted stem cell transplant. These receptor sequences come from a male patient aged 2 to 9 who had a stem cell transplant for acute myeloid leukemia, so the T cells may come from the graft donor.

The V call is TRBV5-5, the J call TRBJ2-2, with 8 bases aligning to TRBD2. Trimming cost V 2 bases and J 6 bases; bases outside gene matches: 6. CDR1 and CDR2 from the germline V gene are SGHKS and YYEKEE (reference sequence). This CDR3 is 15 amino acids long. CDR3 sequence (DNA): TGTGCCAGCAGCTTAAGCGGGGGAAGGGCCGGGGAGCTGTTTTTT. It specifies CASSLSGGRAGELFF.

V usage is TRBV4-2 and J usage is TRBJ2-1, with D possibly called TRBD1 or TRBD2 (5 bases each). With 4 bases removed from V and 5 bases from J, the gap between germline ends came to 15 bases. CDR3 length: 15 amino acids. Germline assignment: CDR1 LGHNA and CDR2 YNFKEQ. The CDR3 DNA sequence: TGTGCCAGCAGCCCAGCCGGGGACGCACACAATGAGCAGTTCTTC. Translating it yields CASSPAGDAHNEQFF.

This clonotype has a count of ten or more. This sequence joins TRBV10-3 and TRBJ2-2; D perhaps matches TRBD1 (5 bases). Trimming removed 3 bases at V and 3 bases at J, with 8 bases between. CDR3 size: 14 residues. CDR1 ENHRY and CDR2 SYGVKD come from the germline V gene. The CDR3 sequence is CAISELGDTGELFF. The DNA of the CDR3 is TGTGCCATCAGTGAATTAGGGGACACCGGGGAGCTGTTTTTT.

This clonotype was detected a few times. This chain joins TRBV20-1 and TRBJ2-2; 9 nucleotides line up with TRBD2. The CDR3 is made up of 17 amino acids. Germline CDR1 and CDR2: DFQATT and SNEGSKA (reference sequence). Trimming removed 7 bases from V and 5 bases from J; junction bases left unmatched: 17. CDR3 region: CSVPRGGRVSRTGELFF. DNA for the CDR3: TGCAGTGTACCACGGGGCGGGAGGGTTTCGCGTACCGGGGAGCTGTTTTTT.

This clonotype turned up a few times. CDR3 protein: CATSAAGSVGTQYF. The CDR3 region has the DNA TGTGCCACCAGTGCAGCAGGGTCCGTTGGGACCCAGTACTTC. The chain carries TRBV24-1 and TRBJ2-5; the D gene is possibly TRBD1 (5 bases). Deletions cut 5 bases from V and 7 bases from J, with 16 bases between. Germline CDR1 KGHDR, CDR2 SFDVKD. The CDR3 is made up of 14 amino acids.

The chain carries TRBV10-3 and TRBJ1-1; tentative D call: TRBD1 (6 bases). Germline V gene lookup returns CDR1 ENHRY and CDR2 SYGVKD. V was shortened by 3 bases and J by 4 bases, with 12 bases between the two germline ends. This CDR3 spans 14 amino acids. CDR3 amino acids: CAISESQGGTEAFF. Written as DNA, the CDR3 is TGTGCCATCAGTGAATCACAGGGAGGCACTGAAGCTTTCTTT.

There are a few counts of this clonotype. The chain carries TRBV28 and TRBJ1-2, with 11 bases aligning to TRBD1. Germline loops: CDR1 MDHEN, CDR2 SYDVKM. The CDR3 consists of 16 residues. After removal of 6 bases from V and 3 bases from J, the junction contained 9 bases not matched to a gene. This CDR3 is CASRGDRGRRDYGYTF. The CDR3 DNA reads TGTGCCAGCAGGGGGGACAGGGGGAGAAGGGACTATGGCTACACCTTC.

This clonotype was counted at least ten times. The chain couples TRBV20-1 to TRBJ2-1; 8 bases map to TRBD2. The CDR3 runs to 15 residues. The ends lost 3 bases at V and 4 bases at J; junction bases unmatched: 8. The germline gives CDR1 DFQATT, CDR2 SNEGSKA (reference sequence). CDR3 loop: CSASLDGGDYNEQFF. The CDR3, as DNA: TGCAGTGCTAGCCTTGACGGGGGGGATTACAATGAGCAGTTCTTC.

This chain joins TRBV18 and TRBJ2-3; D may correspond to TRBD1 or TRBD2 (7 bases each). The germline V and J ends were trimmed by 2 bases and 3 bases, with 18 bases remaining between them. The CDR3 sequence is 17 residues long. In germline, CDR1 is KGHSH, CDR2 LQKENI. CDR3 sequence reads: CASSPGLDRVSTDTQYF. CDR3 sequence (DNA): TGTGCCAGCTCACCAGGACTAGACAGGGTTTCGACAGATACGCAGTATTTT.